This T cell receptor beta chain is drawn from a study of blood T cell repertoires in COVID-19. Here immunoSEQ multiplex PCR was the method, and the copy in TCRdb shows in-frame clones only, minus some. The sample records approximately 300,000 clones, about 89% being singletons. Specimen: peripheral blood. The clonotype originates from a young man with acute or convalescent COVID-19.

Here the CDR3 DNA reads TGTGCCAGCAGATCTGGACAGGGGGCAAACTATGGCTACACCTTC. Protein product: CASRSGQGANYGYTF. The chain recombines TRBV6-5 with TRBJ1-2; 11 positions agree with TRBD1. This CDR3 has 15 residues. The V segment lost 6 bases and the J segment 2 bases; nucleotides outside the gene matches: 5. In germline, CDR1 is MNHEY, CDR2 SVGAGI.